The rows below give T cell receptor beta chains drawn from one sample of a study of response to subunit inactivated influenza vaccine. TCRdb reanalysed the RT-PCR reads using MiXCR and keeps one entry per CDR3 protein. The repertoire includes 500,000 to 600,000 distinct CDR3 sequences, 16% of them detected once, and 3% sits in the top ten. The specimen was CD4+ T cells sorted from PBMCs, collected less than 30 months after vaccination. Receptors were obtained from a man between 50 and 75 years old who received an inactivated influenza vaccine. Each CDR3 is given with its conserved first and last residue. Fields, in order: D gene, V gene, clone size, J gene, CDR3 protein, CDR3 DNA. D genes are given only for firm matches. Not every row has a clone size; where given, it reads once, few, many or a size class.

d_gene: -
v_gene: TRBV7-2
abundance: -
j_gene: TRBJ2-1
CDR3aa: CASTPGGEQFF
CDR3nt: TGTGCCAGCACCCCCGGGGGTGAGCAGTTCTTC

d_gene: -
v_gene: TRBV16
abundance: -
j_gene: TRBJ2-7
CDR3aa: CASSQSVRGEQYF
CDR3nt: TGTGCCAGCAGCCAATCGGTAAGGGGAGAGCAGTACTTC

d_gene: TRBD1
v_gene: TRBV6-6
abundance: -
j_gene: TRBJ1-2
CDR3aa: CASRDRGQHGYTF
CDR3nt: TGTGCCAGCAGGGACAGGGGGCAGCATGGCTACACCTTC

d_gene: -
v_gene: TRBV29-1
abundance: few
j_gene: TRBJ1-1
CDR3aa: CSGTPGSSEAFF
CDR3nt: TGCAGCGGAACACCAGGGTCTTCTGAAGCTTTCTTT

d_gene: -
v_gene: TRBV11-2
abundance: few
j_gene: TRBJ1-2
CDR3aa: CASRNAGTQKGSGYTF
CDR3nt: TGTGCCAGCAGAAATGCAGGGACCCAAAAGGGGAGTGGCTACACCTTC

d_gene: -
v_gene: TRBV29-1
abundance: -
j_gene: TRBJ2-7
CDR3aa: CSVAQVMSYEQYF
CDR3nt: TGCAGCGTTGCCCAGGTTATGTCCTACGAGCAGTACTTC

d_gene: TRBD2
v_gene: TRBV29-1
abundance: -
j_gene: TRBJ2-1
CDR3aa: CSVETLAGNNEQFF
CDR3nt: TGCAGCGTTGAAACGCTAGCGGGGAACAATGAGCAGTTCTTC

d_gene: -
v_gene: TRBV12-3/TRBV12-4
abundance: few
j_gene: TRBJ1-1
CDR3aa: CASSPRVGNTEAFF
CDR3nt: TGTGCCAGCAGTCCCAGGGTGGGGAACACTGAAGCTTTCTTT

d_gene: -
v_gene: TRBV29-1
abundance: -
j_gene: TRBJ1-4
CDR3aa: CSVSGVANEKLFF
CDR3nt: TGCAGCGTGTCAGGGGTCGCTAATGAAAAACTGTTTTTT

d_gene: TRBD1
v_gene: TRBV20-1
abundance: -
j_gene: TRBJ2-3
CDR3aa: CCANQMGQGVTDTQYF
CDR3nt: TGCTGTGCAAACCAAATGGGACAGGGGGTAACAGATACGCAGTATTTT

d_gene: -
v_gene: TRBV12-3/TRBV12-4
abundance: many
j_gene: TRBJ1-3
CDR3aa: CASSLGDFSGNTIYF
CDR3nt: TGTGCCAGCAGCTTAGGGGACTTCTCTGGAAACACCATATATTTT

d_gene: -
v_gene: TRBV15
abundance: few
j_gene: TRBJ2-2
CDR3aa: CATRVGGGTGELFF
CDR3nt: TGTGCCACCAGAGTCGGCGGCGGCACCGGGGAGCTGTTTTTT

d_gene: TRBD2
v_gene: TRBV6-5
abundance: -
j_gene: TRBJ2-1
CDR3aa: CASSYSAPSGGVFEQFF
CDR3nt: TGTGCCAGCAGTTACTCGGCCCCTAGCGGGGGGGTGTTTGAGCAGTTCTTC